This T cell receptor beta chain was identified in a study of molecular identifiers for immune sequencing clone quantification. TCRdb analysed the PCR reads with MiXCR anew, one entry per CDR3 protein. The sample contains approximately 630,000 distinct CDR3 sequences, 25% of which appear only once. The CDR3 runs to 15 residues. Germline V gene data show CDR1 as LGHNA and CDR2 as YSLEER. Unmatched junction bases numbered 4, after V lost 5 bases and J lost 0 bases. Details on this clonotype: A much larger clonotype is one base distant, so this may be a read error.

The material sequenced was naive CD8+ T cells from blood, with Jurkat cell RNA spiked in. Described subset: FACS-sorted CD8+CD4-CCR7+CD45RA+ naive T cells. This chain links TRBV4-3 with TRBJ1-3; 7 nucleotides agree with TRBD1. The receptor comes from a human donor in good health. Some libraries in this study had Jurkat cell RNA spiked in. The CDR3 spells CASSGGTASGNTIYF. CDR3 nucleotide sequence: TGCGCCAGCAGCGGAGGGACAGCCTCTGGAAACACCATATATTTT.